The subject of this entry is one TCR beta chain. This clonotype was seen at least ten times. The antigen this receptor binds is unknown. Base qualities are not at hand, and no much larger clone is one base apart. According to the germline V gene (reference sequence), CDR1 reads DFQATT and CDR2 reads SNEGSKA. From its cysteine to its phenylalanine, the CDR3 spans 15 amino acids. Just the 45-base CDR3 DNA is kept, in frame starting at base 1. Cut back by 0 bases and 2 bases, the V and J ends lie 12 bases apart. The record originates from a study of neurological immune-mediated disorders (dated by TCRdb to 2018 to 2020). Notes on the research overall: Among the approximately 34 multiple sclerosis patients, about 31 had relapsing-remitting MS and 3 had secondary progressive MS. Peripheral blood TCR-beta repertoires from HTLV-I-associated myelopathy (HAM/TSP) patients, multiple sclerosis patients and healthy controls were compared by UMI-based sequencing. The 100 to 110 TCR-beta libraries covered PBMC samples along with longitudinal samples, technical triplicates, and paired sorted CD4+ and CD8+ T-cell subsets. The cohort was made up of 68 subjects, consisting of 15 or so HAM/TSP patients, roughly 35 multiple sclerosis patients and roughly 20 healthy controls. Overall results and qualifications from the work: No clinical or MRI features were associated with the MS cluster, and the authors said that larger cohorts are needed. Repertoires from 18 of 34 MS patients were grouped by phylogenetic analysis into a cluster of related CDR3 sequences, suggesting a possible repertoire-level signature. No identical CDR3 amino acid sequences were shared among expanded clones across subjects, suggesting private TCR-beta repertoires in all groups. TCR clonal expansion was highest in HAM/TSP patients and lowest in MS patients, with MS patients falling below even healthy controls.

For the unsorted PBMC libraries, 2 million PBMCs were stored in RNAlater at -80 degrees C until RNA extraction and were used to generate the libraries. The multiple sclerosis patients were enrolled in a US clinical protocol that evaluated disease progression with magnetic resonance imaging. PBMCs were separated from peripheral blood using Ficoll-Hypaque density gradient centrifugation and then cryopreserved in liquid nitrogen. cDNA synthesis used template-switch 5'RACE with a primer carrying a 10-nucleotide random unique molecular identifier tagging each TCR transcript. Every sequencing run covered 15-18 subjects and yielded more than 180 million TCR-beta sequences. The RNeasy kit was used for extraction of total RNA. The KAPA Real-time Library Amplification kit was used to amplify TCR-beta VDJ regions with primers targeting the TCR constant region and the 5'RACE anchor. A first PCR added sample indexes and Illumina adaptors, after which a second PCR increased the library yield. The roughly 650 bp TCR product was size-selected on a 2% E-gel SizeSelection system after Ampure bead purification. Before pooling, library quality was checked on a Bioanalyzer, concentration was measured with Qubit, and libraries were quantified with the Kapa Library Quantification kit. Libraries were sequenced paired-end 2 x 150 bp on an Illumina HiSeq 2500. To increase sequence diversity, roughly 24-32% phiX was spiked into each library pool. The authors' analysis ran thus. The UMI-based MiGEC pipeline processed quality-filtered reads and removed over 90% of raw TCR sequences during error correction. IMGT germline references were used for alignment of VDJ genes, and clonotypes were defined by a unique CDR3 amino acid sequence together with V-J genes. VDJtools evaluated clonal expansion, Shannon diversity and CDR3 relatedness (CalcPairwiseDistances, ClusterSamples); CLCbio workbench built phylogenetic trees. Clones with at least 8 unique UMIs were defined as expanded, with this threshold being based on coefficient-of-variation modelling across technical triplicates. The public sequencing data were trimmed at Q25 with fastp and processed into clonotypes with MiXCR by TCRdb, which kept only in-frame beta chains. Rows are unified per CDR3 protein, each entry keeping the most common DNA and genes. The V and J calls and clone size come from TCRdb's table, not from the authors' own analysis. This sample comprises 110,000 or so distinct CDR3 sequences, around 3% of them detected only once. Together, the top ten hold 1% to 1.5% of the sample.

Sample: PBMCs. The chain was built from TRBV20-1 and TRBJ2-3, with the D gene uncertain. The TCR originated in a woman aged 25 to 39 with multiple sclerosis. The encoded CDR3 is CSAREPGLPTDTQYF. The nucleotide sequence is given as TGCAGTGCTAGAGAGCCCGGCCTACCCACAGATACGCAGTATTTT.